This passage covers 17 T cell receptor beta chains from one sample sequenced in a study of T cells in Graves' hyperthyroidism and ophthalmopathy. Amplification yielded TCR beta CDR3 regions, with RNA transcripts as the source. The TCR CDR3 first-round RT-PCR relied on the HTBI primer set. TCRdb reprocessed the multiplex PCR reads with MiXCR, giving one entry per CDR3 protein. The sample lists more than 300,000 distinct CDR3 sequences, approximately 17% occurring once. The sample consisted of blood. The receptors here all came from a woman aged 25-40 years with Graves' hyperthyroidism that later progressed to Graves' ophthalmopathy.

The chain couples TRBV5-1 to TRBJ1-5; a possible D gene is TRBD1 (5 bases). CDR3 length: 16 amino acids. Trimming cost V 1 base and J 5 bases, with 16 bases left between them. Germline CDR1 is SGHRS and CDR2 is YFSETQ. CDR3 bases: TGCGCCAGCAGCTTGAAAATCGACCGGGGGGATCAGCCCCAGCATTTT. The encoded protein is CASSLKIDRGDQPQHF.

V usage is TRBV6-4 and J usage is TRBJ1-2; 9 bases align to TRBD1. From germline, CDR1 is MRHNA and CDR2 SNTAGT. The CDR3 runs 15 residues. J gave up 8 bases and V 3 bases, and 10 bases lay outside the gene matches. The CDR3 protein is CASSEWYRGRLGYTF. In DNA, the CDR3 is TGTGCCAGCAGTGAGTGGTACAGGGGGCGATTGGGCTACACCTTC.

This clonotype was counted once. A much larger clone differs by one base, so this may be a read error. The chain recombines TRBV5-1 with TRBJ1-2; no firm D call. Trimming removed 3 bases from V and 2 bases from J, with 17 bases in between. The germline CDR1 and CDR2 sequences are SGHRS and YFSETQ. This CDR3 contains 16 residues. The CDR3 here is CASSSVQSKDNYGYTF. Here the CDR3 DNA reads TGCGCCAGCAGCTCGGTCCAGTCGAAGGACAACTATGGCTACACCTTC.

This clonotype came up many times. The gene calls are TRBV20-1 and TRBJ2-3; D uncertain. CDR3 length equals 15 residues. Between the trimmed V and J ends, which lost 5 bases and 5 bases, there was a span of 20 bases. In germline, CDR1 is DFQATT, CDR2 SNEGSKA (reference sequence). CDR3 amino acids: CSAAPGHNLGDTQYF. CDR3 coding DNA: TGCAGTGCTGCCCCGGGCCATAACTTGGGAGATACGCAGTATTTT.

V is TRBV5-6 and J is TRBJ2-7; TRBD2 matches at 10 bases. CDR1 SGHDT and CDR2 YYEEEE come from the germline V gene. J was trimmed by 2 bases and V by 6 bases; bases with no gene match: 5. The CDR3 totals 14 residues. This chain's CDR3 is CASTDGTSAYEQYF. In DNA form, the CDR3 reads TGTGCCAGCACCGACGGGACTAGCGCCTACGAGCAGTACTTC.

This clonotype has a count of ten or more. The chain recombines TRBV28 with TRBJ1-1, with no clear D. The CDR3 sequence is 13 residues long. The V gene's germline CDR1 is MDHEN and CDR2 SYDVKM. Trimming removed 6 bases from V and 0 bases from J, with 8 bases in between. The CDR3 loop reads CASRLNVNTEAFF. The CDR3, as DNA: TGTGCCAGCAGACTCAACGTGAACACTGAAGCTTTCTTT.

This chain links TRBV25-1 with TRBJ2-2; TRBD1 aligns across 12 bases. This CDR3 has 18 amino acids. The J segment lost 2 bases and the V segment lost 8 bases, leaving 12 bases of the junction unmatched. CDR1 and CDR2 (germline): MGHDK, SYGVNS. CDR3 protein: CASAPLGTGGANTGELFF. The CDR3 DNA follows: TGTGCCAGCGCCCCCCTCGGGACAGGGGGCGCTAACACCGGGGAGCTGTTTTTT.

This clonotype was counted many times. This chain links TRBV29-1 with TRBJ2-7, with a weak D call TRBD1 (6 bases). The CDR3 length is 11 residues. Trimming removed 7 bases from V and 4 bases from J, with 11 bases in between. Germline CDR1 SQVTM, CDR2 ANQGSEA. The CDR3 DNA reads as TGCAGCGCTCAGGGGCTATACGAGCAGTACTTC. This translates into CSAQGLYEQYF.

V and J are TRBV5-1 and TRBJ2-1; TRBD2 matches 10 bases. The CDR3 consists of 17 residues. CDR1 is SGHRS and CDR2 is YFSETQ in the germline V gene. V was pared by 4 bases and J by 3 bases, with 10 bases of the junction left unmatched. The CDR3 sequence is CASSQAVTSGFYNEQFF. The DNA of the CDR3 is TGCGCCAGCAGCCAAGCAGTGACTAGCGGGTTCTACAATGAGCAGTTCTTC.

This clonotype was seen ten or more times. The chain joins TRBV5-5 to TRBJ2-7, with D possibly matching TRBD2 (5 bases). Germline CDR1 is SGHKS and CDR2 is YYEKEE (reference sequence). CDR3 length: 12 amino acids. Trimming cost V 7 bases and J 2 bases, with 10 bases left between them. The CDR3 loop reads CASARETYEQYF. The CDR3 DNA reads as TGTGCCAGCGCAAGGGAGACCTACGAGCAGTACTTC.

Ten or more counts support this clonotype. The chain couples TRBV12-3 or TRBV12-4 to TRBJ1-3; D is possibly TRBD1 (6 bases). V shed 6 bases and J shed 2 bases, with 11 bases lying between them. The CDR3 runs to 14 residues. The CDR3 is CASRQGFTGNTIYF. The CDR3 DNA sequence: TGTGCCAGCAGGCAGGGGTTTACTGGAAACACCATATATTTT.

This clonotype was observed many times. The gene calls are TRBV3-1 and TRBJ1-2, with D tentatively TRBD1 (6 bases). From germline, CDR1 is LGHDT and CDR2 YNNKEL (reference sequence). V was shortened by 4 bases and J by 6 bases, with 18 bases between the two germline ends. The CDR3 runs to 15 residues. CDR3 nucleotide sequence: TGTGCCAGCAGCCCCCCATGGGGGGGGCGGGATGGCTACACCTTC. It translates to CASSPPWGGRDGYTF.

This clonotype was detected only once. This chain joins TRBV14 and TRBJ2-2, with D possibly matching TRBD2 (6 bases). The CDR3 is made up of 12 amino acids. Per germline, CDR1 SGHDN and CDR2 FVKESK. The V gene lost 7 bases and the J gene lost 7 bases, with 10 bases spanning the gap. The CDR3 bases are TGTGCCAGCATGGGACTCAGCGGGGAGCTGTTTTTT. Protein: CASMGLSGELFF.

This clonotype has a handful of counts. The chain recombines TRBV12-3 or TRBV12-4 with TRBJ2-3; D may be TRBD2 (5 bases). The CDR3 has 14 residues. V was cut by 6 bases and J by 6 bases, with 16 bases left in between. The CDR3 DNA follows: TGTGCCAGCAGAAGAGGGCAGCTCAGGGATACGCAGTATTTT. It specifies CASRRGQLRDTQYF.

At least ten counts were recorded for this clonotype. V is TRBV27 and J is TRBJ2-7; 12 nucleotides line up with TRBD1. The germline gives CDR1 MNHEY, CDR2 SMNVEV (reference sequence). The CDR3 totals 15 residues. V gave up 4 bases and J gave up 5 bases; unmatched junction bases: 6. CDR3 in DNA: TGTGCCAGCAGTTCGGGGACAGGGGGCTTCAACGAGCAGTACTTC. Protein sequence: CASSSGTGGFNEQYF.

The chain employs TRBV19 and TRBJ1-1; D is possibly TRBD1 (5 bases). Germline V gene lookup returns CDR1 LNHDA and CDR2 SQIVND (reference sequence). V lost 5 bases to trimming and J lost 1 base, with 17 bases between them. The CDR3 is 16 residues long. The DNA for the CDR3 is TGTGCCAGTAGTGCCAGAGGGAGGGGCAGGAACACTGAAGCTTTCTTT. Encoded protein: CASSARGRGRNTEAFF. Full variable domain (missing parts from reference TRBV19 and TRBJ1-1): DGGITQSPKYLFRKEGQNVTLSCEQNLNHDAMYWYRQDPGQGLRLIYYSQIVNDFQKGDIAEGYSVSREKKESFPLTVTSAQKNPTAFYLCASSARGRGRNTEAFFGQGTRLTVV.

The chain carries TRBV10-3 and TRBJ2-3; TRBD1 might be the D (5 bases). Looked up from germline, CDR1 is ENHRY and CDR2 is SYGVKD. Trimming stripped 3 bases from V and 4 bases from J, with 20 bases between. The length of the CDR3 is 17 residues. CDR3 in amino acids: CAISDSKGPSRADTQYF. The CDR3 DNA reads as TGTGCCATCAGTGACTCGAAGGGGCCCTCTCGGGCAGATACGCAGTATTTT.